The clone carrying this TCR beta chain was seen just once. The data stem from a study of blood T cell repertoires in COVID-19. Overall study context: Samples came from the United States, Italy and Spain, spanning acute and convalescent COVID-19. The cDNA or gDNA used as material had been derived from T cells, B-cell-depleted T cells, or PBMCs.

Sequenced by immunoSEQ multiplex PCR; TCRdb stores in-frame clones only, minus some. The table records approximately 66,000 clones, roughly 90% of them present only once. Sample: peripheral blood. This receptor was taken from a woman in her fifties or sixties with active or convalescent COVID-19.

CDR3 nucleotides: TGTGCCAGCAGCTCTACAGGGGTCATCAACATTCAGTACTTC. It translates to CASSSTGVINIQYF. The chain links TRBV5-5 to TRBJ2-4; 7 nucleotides agree with TRBD1. The germline CDR1 and CDR2 sequences are SGHKS and YYEKEE (reference sequence). The trim removed 3 bases at V and 7 bases at J, leaving 7 bases unmatched. This CDR3 is built from 14 residues.